The 10 T cell receptor beta chains in this list originate from one sample, sequenced in a study of vaccination and CD4 T cells after COVID-19 (dated by TCRdb to between 2020 and 2023). This specimen's treatment or condition label, per the study, means: approximately 10-day PBMC culture with coronavirus spike peptide pools or control peptides (ViraFEST assay). Antigens for these TCRs are unknown. Libraries were prepared through PCR. Sequenced using an Illumina iSeq 100. DNA from cultured CD4+ T cells underwent TCR sequencing with the Oncomine TCR Beta short-read assay at the Johns Hopkins FTIC core. The public reads were run again by TCRdb, first through fastp at Q25 and then through MiXCR, and only productive beta chains were kept. Each CDR3 protein appears once, grouped with its most common genes and DNA. Recorded for this sample are 1,500 to 2,000 distinct CDR3 sequences; just under 55% of them occurred a single time. Jointly, the top ten make up approximately 85% of the sample.

Material: CD4+ T cells from blood, cultured in vitro, obtained after SARS-CoV-2 vaccination. The receptors stem from a human donor who had recovered from COVID-19.

This clonotype occurred a few times. CDR3 sequence: CSARALGQGFNSPLHF. The CDR3 DNA reads TGCAGTGCTAGAGCCCTCGGACAGGGGTTCAATTCACCCCTCCACTTT. The chain carries TRBV20-1 and TRBJ1-6; 9 nucleotides align to TRBD1. V lost 1 base to trimming and J lost 7 bases; unmatched junction nucleotides: 8. This CDR3 spans 16 amino acids. Per germline, CDR1 DFQATT and CDR2 SNEGSKA (reference sequence).

This clonotype is medium-sized within its sample. The genes are TRBV29-1 and TRBJ2-3; TRBD1 aligns across 7 bases. With V trimmed by 5 bases and J by 1 base, 3 bases remained unmatched. This CDR3 has 13 residues. Germline loops: CDR1 SQVTM, CDR2 ANQGSEA. CDR3 bases: TGCAGCGTTAATCAGGGGGGCACAGATACGCAGTATTTT. Its translation: CSVNQGGTDTQYF.

The chain carries TRBV20-1 and TRBJ2-5, with 7 bases matching TRBD2. The CDR3 totals 13 residues. Trimming took 5 bases from V and 1 from J; bases not matched to a gene: 4. The germline gives CDR1 DFQATT, CDR2 SNEGSKA (reference sequence). This CDR3 reads CSAPRTSQETQYF. The DNA for the CDR3 is TGCAGTGCTCCAAGGACTAGCCAAGAGACCCAGTACTTC.

The V gene is TRBV19, the J gene TRBJ1-5, with D hard to call. CDR1 is LNHDA and CDR2 is SQIVND in the germline V gene (reference sequence). The germline V and J ends were trimmed by 4 bases and 4 bases, with 8 bases remaining between them. The CDR3 is 13 amino acids. This CDR3 is CASSTEGNQPQHF. For the CDR3, the DNA is TGTGCCAGTAGTACGGAAGGGAATCAGCCCCAGCATTTT.

This clonotype was seen only a few times. The chain combines TRBV20-1 with TRBJ1-1, with D maybe TRBD1 (5 bases). This CDR3 spans 15 amino acids. V was pared by 5 bases and J by 0 bases, with 16 bases between. Germline V lookup: CDR1 DFQATT, CDR2 SNEGSKA (reference sequence). CDR3 loop: CSAPLPGPMNTEAFF. The CDR3 DNA follows: TGCAGTGCTCCTCTCCCGGGGCCGATGAACACTGAAGCTTTCTTT.

V is TRBV11-3 and J is TRBJ2-7; D could derive from TRBD1 or TRBD2 (5 bases each). Looked up from germline, CDR1 is SGHNT and CDR2 is YENEEA. This CDR3 has 13 residues. Trimming left V 5 bases short and J 5 bases short, with 13 bases between. DNA for the CDR3: TGTGCCAGCAGCCATAGGGACCCGAACGAGCAGTACTTC. As protein: CASSHRDPNEQYF. The variable domain in full, with the rest retrieved from reference TRBV11-3 and TRBJ2-7, is EAGVVQSPRYKIIEKKQPVAFWCNPISGHNTLYWYLQNLGQGPELLIRYENEEAVDDSQLPKDRFSAERLKGVDSTLKIQPAELGDSAVYLCASSHRDPNEQYFGPGTRLTVT.

J is TRBJ2-3 and V is TRBV20-1; the match to TRBD2 covers 10 bases. The CDR3 totals 14 residues. With V trimmed by 6 bases and J by 1 base, 4 bases remained unmatched. CDR1 DFQATT and CDR2 SNEGSKA come from the germline V gene (reference sequence). This CDR3 reads CSAIGTSGTDTQYF. DNA of the CDR3: TGCAGTGCAATAGGGACTAGCGGCACAGATACGCAGTATTTT.

The rearrangement links TRBV6-1 to TRBJ1-2; D perhaps matches TRBD1 (6 bases). The germline V gene encodes CDR1 MNHNS and CDR2 SASEGT. Trimming shortened V by 6 bases and J by 1 base, and 12 bases separated the two germline ends. The CDR3 is 14 amino acids. CDR3 residues: CASRGGGNNYGYTF. In DNA form, the CDR3 reads TGTGCCAGCAGAGGGGGAGGGAATAACTATGGCTACACCTTC.

The V gene is TRBV7-2, the J gene TRBJ2-1; D call uncertain. The CDR3 has 13 amino acids. Germline lookup yields CDR1 SGHTA and CDR2 FQGNSA. Trimming stripped 0 bases from V and 6 bases from J, with 6 bases between. CDR3 loop: CASSLAHLNEQFF. Written as DNA, the CDR3 is TGTGCCAGCAGCTTAGCACACCTCAATGAGCAGTTCTTC.

The chain couples TRBV7-8 to TRBJ2-4; D gene uncertain. This CDR3 has 14 amino acids. CDR1 and CDR2 from the germline V gene are SGHVS and FQNEAQ. The V end lost 1 base, the J end lost 0 bases, and 4 bases lay between the germline ends. CDR3 nucleotides: TGTGCCAGCAGCTTAGTCGTAGCCAAAAACATTCAGTACTTC. This translates into CASSLVVAKNIQYF.